This T cell receptor (beta chain) was observed in a study of beta chain features in type 1 diabetes. General study results and limits: Researchers cautioned that cDNA sequencing could over-represent cells with high TCR expression.

Every isolated RNA sample was fully reverse transcribed, so sequencing captured expressed TCRB transcripts. Naive, central memory and regulatory T cell samples averaged approximately 3.6 million immunoSEQ reads each. Profiled with immunoSEQ multiplex PCR; TCRdb holds only in-frame clones, not every one. This table has approximately 340,000 clones, about 15% appearing once. This clone was seen a few times. Its cognate antigen is unknown. The TCR sequence derives from a woman aged 18-29 years in good health. Sequenced: naive CD4+ T cells from blood.

The CDR3 DNA reads as TGTGCCAGCAGTGGGGAGGGACTAGCACGAGATACGCAGTATTTT. Translation gives CASSGEGLARDTQYF. The genes are TRBV2 and TRBJ2-3; 9 positions agree with TRBD2. V gave up 4 bases and J gave up 5 bases; unmatched junction bases: 7. Germline CDR1 SNHLY, CDR2 FYNNEI. The CDR3 runs 15 residues.